Here is one TCR beta chain with its context. The target antigen is unknown. The time point is: pretreatment peripheral blood. Sequencing was performed with immunoSEQ multiplex PCR; in TCRdb, only in-frame clones are kept and a portion is missing. The sample has tens of thousands of clones; almost 90% are singletons. These data belong to a study of PD-L1 blockade in urothelial cancer. Study summary: About nine tenths of the roughly 29 patients comprised males who had bladder-origin urothelial cancer. Each patient had 0 to 3 earlier chemotherapy regimens.

Findings of the study overall: In blood sampled pretreatment, TCR clonality below the median predicted better survival.

Germline CDR1 is MNHNS and CDR2 is SASEGT. After removal of 3 bases from V and 8 bases from J, the junction contained 16 bases not matched to a gene. This CDR3 has 18 amino acids. The material sequenced was PBMCs, taken around atezolizumab (anti-PD-L1) treatment. This sequence joins TRBV6-1 and TRBJ2-1; 10 positions match TRBD2. The receptor was derived from a man in his sixties with urothelial cancer. The CDR3 here is CASSEYQKAGGVSDEQFF. In DNA form, the CDR3 reads TGTGCCAGCAGTGAGTACCAGAAAGCGGGAGGGGTGTCGGATGAGCAGTTCTTC.